This paragraph covers one TCR beta chain sequence. Its antigen is not identified. With a much larger clone just one base away, this may be a read error. This specimen belongs to a study of tumor-infiltrating lymphocytes in glioblastoma multiforme. General study findings and limits: The T cells in this sample were not sorted into functional subsets. Unequal TCR RNA per T cell might skew measured clone sizes. The TCR and somatic mutation analysis included just one glioblastoma patient.

TCRB libraries came from RNA via three nested multiplex PCR rounds. Unique molecular identifiers were not described for the libraries. TCRdb reprocessed the multiplex PCR reads with MiXCR, giving one entry per CDR3 protein. This sample has 20,000 or so distinct CDR3 sequences, with approximately 70% found just once. The specimen sequenced was peripheral blood. This TCR was recovered from a male donor with glioblastoma.

CDR3: CSVESGADTQHF. For the CDR3, the DNA is TGCAGCGTTGAATCGGGGGCAGATACGCAGCATTTT. This chain joins TRBV29-1 and TRBJ2-3; D perhaps matches TRBD1 (6 bases). With the DNA end fitting TRBJ1-5 better, the J assignment may be wrong. Germline CDR1 SQVTM, CDR2 ANQGSEA. This CDR3 has 12 amino acids.